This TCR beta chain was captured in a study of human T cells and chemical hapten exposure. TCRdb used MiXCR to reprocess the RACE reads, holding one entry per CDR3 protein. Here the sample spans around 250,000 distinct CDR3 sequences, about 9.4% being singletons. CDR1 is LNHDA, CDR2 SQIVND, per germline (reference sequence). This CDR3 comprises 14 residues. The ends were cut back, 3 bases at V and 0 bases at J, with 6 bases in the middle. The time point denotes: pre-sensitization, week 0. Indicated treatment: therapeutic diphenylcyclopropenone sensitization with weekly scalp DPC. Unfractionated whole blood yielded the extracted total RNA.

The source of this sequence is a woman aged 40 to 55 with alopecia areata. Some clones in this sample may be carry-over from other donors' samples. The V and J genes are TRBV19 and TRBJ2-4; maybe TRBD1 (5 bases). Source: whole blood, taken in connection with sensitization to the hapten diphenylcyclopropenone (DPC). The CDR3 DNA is TGTGCCAGTAGTATTAGGGGAGCCAAAAACATTCAGTACTTC. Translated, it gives CASSIRGAKNIQYF. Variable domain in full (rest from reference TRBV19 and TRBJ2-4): DGGITQSPKYLFRKEGQNVTLSCEQNLNHDAMYWYRQDPGQGLRLIYYSQIVNDFQKGDIAEGYSVSREKKESFPLTVTSAQKNPTAFYLCASSIRGAKNIQYFGAGTRLSVL.